Sequencing of this T cell receptor (beta chain) was carried out in a study of cytomegalovirus exposure and HLA in healthy donors. Points from the study as a whole: Usually a TCR sequence was rare, but some public TCRs were found in many donors. The tendency of first-cohort TCR clusters to co-occur in the 120 validation repertoires was the finding of a later analysis.

TCRdb's table, derived via immunoSEQ multiplex PCR, lists solely in-frame clones and lacks some. The table shows around 300,000 clones, with around 90% occurring only once. This CDR3 is built from 13 residues. With V trimmed by 5 bases and J by 8 bases, 7 bases remained unmatched. Germline values: CDR1 SGHAT, CDR2 FQNNGV. With regard to this clone: The antigen is unknown.

This TCR came from a man aged 25-45 years in good health and CMV-seronegative. Sequencing was carried out using PBMCs. V and J are TRBV11-2 and TRBJ2-3; 7 bases are shared with TRBD2. Here the CDR3 reads CASSPGGGGTQYF. CDR3 nucleotides: TGTGCCAGCAGCCCTGGCGGGGGAGGTACGCAGTATTTT.